This T cell receptor (beta chain) was profiled in a study of cytomegalovirus exposure and HLA in healthy donors (dated by TCRdb to the late 2010s). Context from the whole study: According to an earlier analysis of several hundred of the donors, some 180 million T cells yielded 90 million to 140 million unique TCR beta sequences and around 280 Gb of sequence data. An early release that covered around 590 HLA-typed donors contained approximately 300 gigabases of sequencing data and 65 million to 100 million unique TCR sequences. Among the approximately 400 genotyped donors, around 81% belonged to the genetic ancestry cluster associated with self-reported Caucasian donors. The study aimed to test whether signatures of past pathogen exposure could be identified by cataloging public T cell receptors. The study profiled the T cell repertoires of hundreds of subjects by immunosequencing and related them to cytomegalovirus serostatus. Besides the first cohort of 500 to 700 subjects, a separate validation cohort made up of over a hundred different subjects was used. To predict cytomegalovirus infection status, the study brought together high-throughput TCR immunosequencing, statistical association of individual TCRs with disease status, and machine learning. A later analysis re-examined previously published TCR beta repertoires from about 700 donors and added high-resolution HLA genotyping to investigate patterns of TCR occurrence. In the later analysis, no new phenotypic data were used to find candidate immune exposures; instead, reliance was placed on TCR beta sequences and their occurrence across donors. An earlier analysis of roughly 600 of the donors used high-throughput TCR beta sequencing to judge whether each TCR beta V gene segment behaved as functional or pseudogenic. Donor age, sex, ethnicity and CMV serostatus were compiled together with the repertoire data. A later genetic analysis used genome-wide SNP genotypes for about 65% of the roughly 700 donors, treating that subset as a discovery cohort. All discovery cohort repertoires had been generated using a single sequencing platform. HLA typing covered class I and class II loci at four-digit resolution. The number of typed donors differed by locus: about 620-640 for A, B, C, DRB1 and DQB1; 500 to 550 for DQA1; 606 for DPA1; and some 430 for DPB1. About 5 DR-DQ haplotypes were handled as single units for association and clustering, since linkage in the cohort was strong. Among roughly 400 genotyped donors of the cohort, an average of about 240,000 unique TCR beta nucleotide sequences were sequenced per donor, roughly 20% of them non-productive.

The germline V gene yields MNHNS for CDR1 and SASEGT for CDR2. The CDR3 has 15 amino acids, counting the end cysteine and phenylalanine. The entry retains the CDR3 DNA only, 45 bases that are in frame from base 1. Compared with germline, V lacks 6 bases and J lacks 3 bases; bases without a gene match: 9. The library was prepared using the immunoSEQ multiplex PCR assay. The multiplex PCR relied on a mix of 60 forward primers for TCR Vbeta segments and 13 reverse primers for TCR Jbeta segments. The CDR3 region of rearranged TCR beta genes was amplified from genomic DNA with a multiplex PCR assay. Amplified TCR beta libraries were sequenced as 87-base-pair reads on the Illumina HiSeq System. As for the authors' bioinformatics: A later analysis counted approximately 84 million unique TCR beta chains across the 650 to 800 repertoires, and about 10 million of these chains were shared by at least two donors. To remove PCR and sequencing errors, raw reads were error-corrected and collapsed into unique sequences using a nearest-neighbor algorithm that merged closely related sequences. CDR3 sequences were aligned to IMGT reference sequences to assign V, D and J gene segments. For a sequence to be retained, a match of at least six nucleotides to both a V gene segment and a J gene segment was required. Rearrangements were classified as productive when the CDR3 lacked stop codons and remained in frame with V and J, and all other rearrangements were classified as non-productive. Following IMGT convention, CDR3 was defined as the stretch from the second conserved V-encoded cysteine to the conserved J-encoded phenylalanine. The earlier analysis of 587 of the donors excluded any sequence lacking an unambiguous match to a single V gene segment. An earlier analysis of over 450 of the donors classified V segments as functional when productive rearrangements were above 56.7% and as segregating when the standard deviation between donors was above 5%. To diagnose cytomegalovirus status from the catalog of TCR beta chain sequences, a statistical classification framework was built. In a later analysis, V and J genes were assigned by comparing TCR nucleotide sequences against IMGT/GENE-DB human TR gene sequences. A later analysis assigned CDR3 sequences and most-parsimonious VDJ recombination scenarios with the TCRdist pipeline. A later analysis defined each TCR beta chain by its CDR3 amino acid sequence plus V-gene family, and excluded reads lacking a unique V-gene family. As a way to deal with suspected cross-contamination and a sequencing artifact, a later analysis dropped 640 or so nucleotide sequences that were highly shared and had low generation probability. In a later analysis, a clonal expansion index was calculated for each public chain from normalized within-repertoire ranks of inferred template counts. In a later analysis, generation probabilities were computed with a VDJ recombination model fitted to out-of-frame rearrangements, and the resulting probabilities were checked against IGoR. Hypergeometric tests were used in a later analysis to score TCR-TCR, TCR-HLA and TCR-CMV co-occurrence, with a repertoire-size bias correction applied to the TCR pairs. False discovery rates were estimated in a later analysis by permuting HLA or CMV assignments 20 times. A later analysis grouped co-occurring TCRs with DBSCAN, adding TCRdist sequence similarity when clustering within HLA-allele-positive subsets. Repertoires with fewer than 30,000 or more than 120,000 public chains were left out of co-occurrence clustering, as were several repertoires with anomalous nucleotide sharing. In its TCRdb copy, this immuneACCESS table keeps in-frame sequences only and misses some clones. Where compared with another copy, unresolved V genes explain less than half of these, and the others have no known cause. The D gene and trimming were derived from the DNA, and the V and J assignments and clone size from that table. The sample table records approximately 170,000 clones; 75% to 80% of these occur just once. 2% to 3% of the sample belongs to the ten largest clones.

In the case of this clone: The antigen this receptor binds is unknown. Per-base quality was not reported, and no clone a single base away is much larger than it.

Here is what the overall study found, with its caveats: Immune exposure information for the cohort was limited to CMV serostatus. The earlier analysis of some 560 of the donors excluded fewer than 20 rarely observed V segments, including chromosome 9 orphons, because counts were too low. In a later analysis, around 15,000 TCR beta sequences were associated with specific HLA alleles at a false discovery rate of 0.05. In a later analysis, several top co-occurrence clusters were reported to appear linked to parvovirus B19, influenza, CMV and Epstein-Barr virus. In an earlier analysis of approximately 600 of the donors, most TCR beta V segments were observed in productive rearrangements about 87% or about 30% of the time, broadly matching IMGT annotations. Linkage disequilibrium might explain the correlated functional status among segregating V segments, but an unknown experimental factor could not be ruled out. A further reported finding was that TCR beta sequences accurately predicted the HLA-A and HLA-B alleles for most subjects in the first cohort. When HLA alleles, especially DR and DQ, strongly co-occurred, TCR associations were difficult to assign to individual alleles. Most CMV-associated TCR beta chains appeared to be HLA-restricted in a later analysis, and the HLA associations seemed to be driven largely by CMV exposure. A few of the identified cytomegalovirus-associated TCR beta chains were confirmed in vitro to be specific for cytomegalovirus antigens. A group of highly shared sequence variants was considered likely to be a technical artifact of the sequencing pipeline. V-gene and J-gene trimming of TCR beta chains was associated with a missense DCLRE1C variant in a later genetic analysis, and the association was replicated in an independent cohort. A later analysis found that HLA-associated TCR beta chains were more clonally expanded and had lower generation probabilities than equally common non-associated chains. Sequencing depth was assumed to be roughly uniform across donors in the presence/absence analyses, though that assumption may not hold. Cytomegalovirus status was reported to be diagnosed by the classifier with high specificity and sensitivity in both the original and validation cohorts. Across donors, most TCR sequences were observed very rarely, whereas some public TCRs were present in many individuals. In this cohort, only TCR beta chains were sequenced, and detectable features were limited by the absence of alpha or paired-chain data. According to a later genetic analysis, donors in an Asian-associated ancestry cluster had fewer N-insertions in productive TCRs than the approximately 650-donor mean. The study listed approximately 150 TCR beta chains as associated with cytomegalovirus. Because some donors lacked HLA typing at each locus, the association tests relied only on the typed subset. Because the 87-base-pair reads could not distinguish some IMGT-functional V segments, including TRBV6-2 and TRBV6-3, those segments were excluded. According to a later analysis, TCR association rates differed among HLA loci, with DRB1 alleles showing the most associated TCRs and HLA-C alleles showing the fewest. The authors suggested that the approach could potentially be extended to other disease states and immunological phenotypes.

The cohort was made up of around 720 healthy bone marrow donors. All cohort members were sampled while nominally healthy, although unrecorded immune exposures were likely present. The donor was CMV seropositive and belonged to the group of 250 to 300 seropositive cohort members. Every donor gave a peripheral blood sample, and the peripheral blood mononuclear cells from that sample were used for TCR beta sequencing. The Qiagen DNeasy Blood Extraction Kit was used to extract genomic DNA from the blood cell samples. What was sequenced was PBMCs. The chain links TRBV6-1 with TRBJ2-5; 8 of the junction bases match TRBD1. The receptor comes from a woman aged 40 to 50 in good health and CMV-seropositive. The sequenced DNA is TGTGCCAGCAGCCATATGGACAGGGTCGAAGAGACCCAGTACTTC. The translation is CASSHMDRVEETQYF.